One sample yielded the 28 T cell receptor beta chains listed below, sequenced in a study of blood T cells in healthy people across ages. Together with a sample-barcoded 5' primer, a J-beta primer mix was included in a second PCR lasting roughly 6 to 12 cycles. Via MiXCR, TCRdb re-called the 5' RACE reads, giving one row per CDR3 protein. This sample has approximately 780,000 distinct CDR3 sequences, with about a quarter found just once. The same data also contributed to another study, on T cells of mothers and their children.

Sample: blood. These receptors originate from a boy aged 5-17 years in good health.

As to this clonotype: A far bigger clonotype differs at one base, so this is likely a read error. The chain is built from TRBV2 and TRBJ2-3; D uncertain. This CDR3 comprises 11 residues. Germline V lookup: CDR1 SNHLY, CDR2 FYNNEI. V shed 6 bases and J shed 2 bases, with 3 bases lying between them. The CDR3 loop reads CASSITDTQYF. Here the CDR3 DNA reads TGTGCCAGCAGCATCACAGATACGCAGTATTTT.

The sample holds a few counts of this clonotype. The chain uses TRBV20-1 and TRBJ2-5; 8 positions agree with TRBD2. Germline V lookup: CDR1 DFQATT, CDR2 SNEGSKA (reference sequence). The CDR3 is 14 residues long. The V gene end was trimmed by 4 bases and the J gene end by 2 bases; junction bases not matched to a gene: 6. The CDR3 reads CSATASGPQETQYF. The CDR3 region has the DNA TGCAGTGCTACGGCTAGCGGGCCTCAAGAGACCCAGTACTTC.

The chain combines TRBV7-3 with TRBJ2-5, with D uncertain. Germline V gene data show CDR1 as SGHTA and CDR2 as FQGTGA. The CDR3 is made up of 14 amino acids. Trimming pared 5 bases from V and 5 bases from J, leaving 15 bases between. CDR3 bases: TGTGCCAGCAGCCCGACCCGGACCGGGGAGACCCAGTACTTC. Translating gives CASSPTRTGETQYF.

The sample holds a few counts of this clonotype. This sequence joins TRBV24-1 and TRBJ2-3; D possibly uses TRBD1 or TRBD2 (5 bases each). Per the germline V gene, CDR1 is KGHDR and CDR2 is SFDVKD. The CDR3 runs 16 residues. V was trimmed by 2 bases and J by 0 bases, leaving 11 bases between them. The CDR3 DNA is TGTGCCACCAGTGATTCCGGGGCGGCAAGCACAGATACGCAGTATTTT. Its protein is CATSDSGAASTDTQYF.

In its sample, this clonotype was seen a few times. The chain combines TRBV6-5 with TRBJ2-1, with D perhaps matching TRBD1 or TRBD2 (5 bases each). Looked up from germline, CDR1 is MNHEY and CDR2 is SVGAGI. The CDR3 consists of 17 residues. Trimming left V 0 bases short and J 4 bases short, with 16 bases between. DNA for the CDR3: TGTGCCAGCAGTTACTCGAGAGGGGAGTATTCTTACAATGAGCAGTTCTTC. This translates into CASSYSRGEYSYNEQFF.

The V gene is TRBV7-3, the J gene TRBJ2-7; D is possibly TRBD1 (5 bases). Trimming took off 5 bases at V and 7 bases at J, with 15 bases between the two ends. The CDR3 has 13 amino acids. Germline CDR1 is SGHTA and CDR2 is FQGTGA. CDR3 protein: CASSEGAPTEQYF. CDR3 sequence (DNA): TGTGCCAGCAGCGAAGGGGCACCTACGGAGCAGTACTTC. Based on the CDR3 plus reference TRBV7-3 and TRBJ2-7, the full variable domain is GAGVSQTPSNKVTEKGKYVELRCDPISGHTALYWYRQSLGQGPEFLIYFQGTGAADDSGLPNDRFFAVRPEGSVSTLKIQRTERGDSAVYLCASSEGAPTEQYFGPGTRLTVT.

The sample holds a few counts of this clonotype. The V call is TRBV7-8, the J call TRBJ2-3, with TRBD1 identical over 7 bases. Germline lookup yields CDR1 SGHVS and CDR2 FQNEAQ. Trimming cost V 5 bases and J 2 bases; bases outside gene matches: 7. The CDR3 sequence is 15 residues long. CDR3 coding DNA: TGTGCCAGCAGCGCCCGACAGGGTCCCACAGATACGCAGTATTTT. Protein: CASSARQGPTDTQYF.

This clonotype was found a few times. V is TRBV6-6 and J is TRBJ1-2; D call uncertain. The CDR3 runs to 12 residues. V dropped 7 bases and J dropped 7 bases, with 13 bases sitting between them. CDR1 MNHNY and CDR2 SVGAGI come from the germline V gene (reference sequence). The CDR3 sequence is CASTEARAGYTF. In DNA form, the CDR3 reads TGTGCCAGCACCGAGGCCCGGGCTGGCTACACCTTC.

As concerns this clonotype: At one boundary the junction diverges from the germline segment, which might be a read error. The chain uses TRBV7-9 and TRBJ1-1; no reliable D call. The CDR3 has 18 residues. Germline V gives CDR1 SEHNR, CDR2 FQNEAQ (reference sequence). In DNA, the CDR3 is TGTGCCAGCAGCTTATTGGGTAGAGGCCGGTGGGTAAACACTGACGCTTTCTTT. Its translation: CASSLLGRGRWVNTDAFF.

This chain joins TRBV5-1 and TRBJ2-5; D uncertain. Germline CDR1 SGHRS, CDR2 YFSETQ. V was shortened by 3 bases and J by 4 bases, with 13 bases between the two germline ends. The CDR3 loop spans 14 amino acids. In DNA, the CDR3 is TGCGCCAGCAGCTCCCGTGAAGGGTCAGAGACCCAGTACTTC. Encoded protein: CASSSREGSETQYF.

This chain's CDR3 is CASSLLAGGRGETQYF. The DNA for the CDR3 is TGTGCCAGCAGCTTACTAGCGGGGGGACGGGGAGAGACCCAGTACTTC. V and J are TRBV7-2 and TRBJ2-5; 11 nucleotides agree with TRBD2. This CDR3 has 16 amino acids. V dropped 2 bases and J dropped 4; count of bases not matched to a gene: 6. The germline gives CDR1 SGHTA, CDR2 FQGNSA.

This clonotype has more than one count but fewer than ten. The chain carries TRBV7-7 and TRBJ2-1, with a possible D match to TRBD1 (6 bases). Trimming pared 5 bases from V and 6 bases from J, leaving 17 bases between. CDR1 is SSHAT, CDR2 FNYEAQ, per germline (reference sequence). The CDR3 loop spans 15 amino acids. As DNA, the CDR3 is TGTGCCAGCAGCCCCAGGTCAGGGGCGGTCAATGAGCAGTTCTTC. It is translated as CASSPRSGAVNEQFF.

The rearrangement uses TRBV18 and TRBJ2-1; 7 bases line up with TRBD2. The CDR3 extends over 14 amino acids. V shed 6 bases and J 3 bases; nucleotides not matched to a gene: 5. Germline lookup yields CDR1 KGHSH and CDR2 LQKENI. The DNA of the CDR3 is TGTGCCAGCTCCCCCGGGGGGATCTACAATGAGCAGTTCTTC. It specifies CASSPGGIYNEQFF.

V is TRBV7-9 and J is TRBJ1-4, with 9 nucleotides matching TRBD1. The V and J ends lost 5 bases and 7 bases, in that order; junction bases with no gene match: 5. Germline CDR1 SEHNR, CDR2 FQNEAQ (reference sequence). The CDR3 extends over 14 amino acids. The CDR3 nucleotides are TGTGCCAGCAGCACAGGGGGCCGGGGTGAAAAACTGTTTTTT. Its translation is CASSTGGRGEKLFF. The variable domain in full, with the rest retrieved from reference TRBV7-9 and TRBJ1-4, is DTGVSQNPRHKITKRGQNVTFRCDPISEHNRLYWYRQTLGQGPEFLTYFQNEAQLEKSRLLSDRFSAERPKGSFSTLEIQRTEQGDSAMYLCASSTGGRGEKLFFGSGTQLSVL.

This clonotype was seen a handful of times. The V gene is TRBV5-1, the J gene TRBJ2-1; D gene uncertain. CDR3 size: 15 residues. Germline-derived CDR1 and CDR2 are SGHRS and YFSETQ. V lost 4 bases and J 5 bases, leaving 16 bases between the germline ends. The CDR3 coding sequence is TGCGCCAGCAGCGGAGCTCTCTTAAAGAACAATGAGCAGTTCTTC. Translating it yields CASSGALLKNNEQFF.

J is TRBJ1-1 and V is TRBV12-3 or TRBV12-4; D is unclear. The V and J ends lost 7 bases and 3 bases respectively, with 12 bases between them. The CDR3 runs 13 residues. CDR3 nucleotides: TGTGCCAGCACTAATTACCCGGACACTGAAGCTTTCTTT. This translates into CASTNYPDTEAFF.

V gene TRBV12-3 or TRBV12-4 combines with J gene TRBJ1-2; 7 nucleotides align to TRBD1. This CDR3 contains 14 residues. The J segment lost 6 bases and the V segment lost 6 bases, leaving 10 bases of the junction unmatched. The CDR3 DNA is TGTGCCAGCAGGAAACTTAGGGACAGAGATGGCTACACCTTC. Translation gives CASRKLRDRDGYTF.

This clonotype was observed a handful of times. V gene TRBV11-2 combines with J gene TRBJ2-7; TRBD2 is a possible D gene (5 bases). The J call may be incorrect, as the DNA end agrees better with TRBJ2-1. Germline CDR1 is SGHAT and CDR2 is FQNNGV. This CDR3 region has 12 residues. CDR3 nucleotide sequence: TGTGCCAGCAGCGCCCTAGCAAATGAGCAGTTCTTC. Translated, it gives CASSALANEQFF.

CDR3 DNA: TGTGCCATCAGTGACGAGGGTTGGAATACTGAAGCTTTCTTT. Its protein product is CAISDEGWNTEAFF. The chain has TRBV10-3 and TRBJ1-1; D unresolved. Trimming removed 3 bases at V and 5 bases at J, with 13 bases between. Germline V lookup: CDR1 ENHRY, CDR2 SYGVKD. The CDR3 consists of 14 residues.

This clonotype was recorded a few times. The CDR3 here is CASSRSLNEQFF. The DNA for the CDR3 is TGTGCCAGCAGTCGAAGCCTAAATGAGCAGTTCTTC. This sequence joins TRBV7-2 and TRBJ2-1; D is uncertain. The germline CDR1 and CDR2 sequences are SGHTA and FQGNSA. The CDR3 sequence is 12 residues long. Deletions cut 6 bases from V and 7 bases from J, with 10 bases between.

This chain links TRBV5-1 with TRBJ2-1; perhaps TRBD1 as D (6 bases). Trimming took 4 bases from V and 5 from J, leaving 16 bases between them. Germline V gene sequence: CDR1 SGHRS, CDR2 YFSETQ. This CDR3 is built from 15 residues. The CDR3 DNA is TGCGCCAGCAGCAATGATCGGGCAGGGGACAATGAGCAGTTCTTC. It specifies CASSNDRAGDNEQFF. The variable domain in full, completed from reference TRBV5-1 and TRBJ2-1, reads KAGVTQTPRYLIKTRGQQVTLSCSPISGHRSVSWYQQTPGQGLQFLFEYFSETQRNKGNFPGRFSGRQFSNSRSEMNVSTLELGDSALYLCASSNDRAGDNEQFFGPGTRLTVL.

The gene calls are TRBV27 and TRBJ2-5; 14 bases match TRBD2. The CDR3 extends over 15 amino acids. Germline V CDR1 and CDR2: MNHEY, SMNVEV (reference sequence). Losses at the gene ends were 6 bases for V and 3 bases for J; bases not matched to a gene: 3. CDR3 sequence (DNA): TGTGCCAGCAGGGGACTAGCGGGGGCTGAAGAGACCCAGTACTTC. It is translated as CASRGLAGAEETQYF.

This clonotype was detected a few times. The rearrangement joins TRBV5-1 to TRBJ2-7; D is uncertain. CDR3 size: 15 residues. The germline V gene has CDR1 SGHRS and CDR2 YFSETQ. V gave up 0 bases and J gave up 0 bases, with 10 bases separating them. CDR3 in DNA: TGCGCCAGCAGCTTGGGCCAGGCCTACTCCTACGAGCAGTACTTC. It is translated as CASSLGQAYSYEQYF. Together with reference TRBV5-1 and TRBJ2-7, the CDR3 gives the full variable domain: KAGVTQTPRYLIKTRGQQVTLSCSPISGHRSVSWYQQTPGQGLQFLFEYFSETQRNKGNFPGRFSGRQFSNSRSEMNVSTLELGDSALYLCASSLGQAYSYEQYFGPGTRLTVT.

The chain has TRBV5-4 and TRBJ2-5, with 8 bases fitting TRBD2. V was pared by 4 bases and J by 4 bases, with 6 bases of the junction left unmatched. Germline loops: CDR1 SGHNT, CDR2 YYREEE (reference sequence). This CDR3 has 14 amino acids. The CDR3 here is CASSPTGGVETQYF. In DNA, the CDR3 is TGTGCCAGCAGCCCCACGGGGGGGGTAGAGACCCAGTACTTC.

The J gene is TRBJ2-3, the V gene TRBV27; no clear D gene. Germline loops: CDR1 MNHEY, CDR2 SMNVEV (reference sequence). With 0 bases removed from V and 2 bases from J, the gap between germline ends came to 12 bases. This CDR3 has 16 amino acids. CDR3 sequence: CASSLSQFRITDTQYF. The CDR3 nucleotides are TGTGCCAGCAGTTTATCTCAGTTCCGGATCACAGATACGCAGTATTTT.

The chain is built from TRBV18 and TRBJ1-2; unclear D gene. CDR1 and CDR2 from the germline V gene are KGHSH and LQKENI. Trimming removed 3 bases at V and 0 bases at J, with 5 bases between. CDR3 length: 13 amino acids. This CDR3 reads CASSPYPNYGYTF. CDR3 DNA: TGTGCCAGCTCACCCTATCCTAACTATGGCTACACCTTC.

This clonotype was counted only a few times. The chain uses TRBV27 and TRBJ2-5; D perhaps matches TRBD2 (5 bases). The V gene lost 3 bases and the J gene lost 4 bases, with 18 bases spanning the gap. The CDR3 runs 16 residues. The germline V gene has CDR1 MNHEY and CDR2 SMNVEV (reference sequence). CDR3 in DNA: TGTGCCAGCAGTTTCTACGGGCCTCAAGCGGCAGAGACCCAGTACTTC. It yields the protein CASSFYGPQAAETQYF.

This clonotype appeared a few times. The chain joins TRBV2 to TRBJ2-7; possibly TRBD2 for D (5 bases). In germline, CDR1 is SNHLY, CDR2 FYNNEI. The CDR3 extends over 15 amino acids. The V end lost 10 bases, the J end lost 3 bases, and 22 bases lay between the germline ends. CDR3 bases: TGTGCCACCCTGGAGGAGCAACCTCGCGGCTACGAGCAGTACTTC. This gives the protein CATLEEQPRGYEQYF.